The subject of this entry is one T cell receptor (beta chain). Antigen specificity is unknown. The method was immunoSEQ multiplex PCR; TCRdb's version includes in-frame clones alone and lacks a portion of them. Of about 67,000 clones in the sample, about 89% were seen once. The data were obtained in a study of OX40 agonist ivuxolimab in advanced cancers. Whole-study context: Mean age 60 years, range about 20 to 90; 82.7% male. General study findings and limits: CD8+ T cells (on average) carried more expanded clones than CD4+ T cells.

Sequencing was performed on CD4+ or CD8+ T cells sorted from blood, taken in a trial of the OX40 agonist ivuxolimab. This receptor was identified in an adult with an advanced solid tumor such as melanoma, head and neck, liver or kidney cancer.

The CDR3 sequence: CASSFSSGNTGELFF. Here the CDR3 DNA reads TGCGCCAGCAGCTTTTCATCAGGGAACACCGGGGAGCTGTTTTTT. The V call is TRBV5-1, the J call TRBJ2-2; no definite D call. This CDR3 contains 15 residues. Germline CDR1 is SGHRS and CDR2 is YFSETQ. V was clipped by 2 bases and J by 1 base, with 9 bases between them.